This T cell receptor (beta chain) was sequenced in a study of blood T cell repertoires in COVID-19. Overall study context: Acute and convalescent COVID-19 specimens originated in the United States, Italy and Spain.

As processed by the authors: Researchers report that nucleated cell counts were estimated from reference gene primer amplification. Sequencing used immunoSEQ multiplex PCR; TCRdb keeps in-frame clones, though not all of them. D and trimming come from the DNA, and the V and J calls and clone size come from that table. The sample contains approximately 180,000 clones, less than 85% of which appear only once. Participant age was roughly 18 to 95 years, and participants resided in fewer than 25 US areas. In assigning cohorts, the study relied on participant-reported clinical history. This clone was seen ten or more times. The CDR3 has 13 amino acids. The germline CDR1 and CDR2 sequences are LNHDA and SQIVND (reference sequence). J was trimmed by 12 bases and V by 5 bases; bases with no gene match: 10.

Sequenced sample: PBMCs or T cells enriched from blood (not recorded which). The receptor's source is an older woman with acute COVID-19. The V gene is TRBV19, the J gene TRBJ2-1; 7 bases fit TRBD1. The CDR3 coding sequence is TGTGCCAGTAGTCAGGGACAGTGGGGATGGCAGTTCTTC. This codes for CASSQGQWGWQFF.